This passage covers 18 T cell receptor beta chains from one sample sequenced in a study of cytomegalovirus exposure and HLA in healthy donors. Some clones are missing from TCRdb's copy, which holds only in-frame ones; the method was immunoSEQ multiplex PCR. The sample has 90,000 to 150,000 clones; 70% to 90% are singletons. The sample was PBMCs. These TCRs come from a young woman in good health and CMV-seropositive.

The chain employs TRBV19 and TRBJ1-2, with 8 nucleotides matching TRBD1. The CDR3 spans 16 residues. Germline CDR1 and CDR2: LNHDA and SQIVND (reference sequence). V was clipped by 4 bases and J by 7 bases; unmatched bases: 14. CDR3 loop: CASSTTSYRGVRGYTF. In nucleotides, the CDR3 is TGTGCCAGTAGTACCACCTCGTACAGGGGGGTTCGTGGCTACACCTTC.

The chain uses TRBV30 and TRBJ2-1, with D possibly being TRBD2 (8 bases). Germline V lookup: CDR1 GTSNPN, CDR2 SVGIG (reference sequence). The CDR3 contains 16 residues. V lost 2 bases to trimming and J lost 6 bases, with 20 bases between them. The CDR3 region is CAWSTPGGGSGNEQFF. For the CDR3, the DNA is TGTGCCTGGAGTACCCCGGGAGGGGGCAGTGGCAATGAGCAGTTCTTC.

V and J are TRBV19 and TRBJ1-5; D is perhaps TRBD1 (5 bases). V gave up 3 bases and J gave up 2 bases, with 14 bases separating them. Germline V lookup: CDR1 LNHDA, CDR2 SQIVND (reference sequence). The CDR3 consists of 16 residues. CDR3 sequence (DNA): TGTGCCAGTAGTATCGTGGGGGAGGTAGGCAATCAGCCCCAGCATTTT. It codes for CASSIVGEVGNQPQHF.

The chain couples TRBV18 to TRBJ2-1, with TRBD1 as a possible D gene (6 bases). Germline loops: CDR1 KGHSH, CDR2 LQKENI. CDR3 size: 12 residues. V lost 5 bases to trimming and J lost 6 bases, with 8 bases between them. The CDR3 DNA reads TGTGCCAGCTCAGAGGACAGCAATGAGCAGTTCTTC. It is translated as CASSEDSNEQFF.

This clone came up once. The V gene is TRBV5-1, the J gene TRBJ2-1, with 10 positions matching TRBD1. The CDR3 sequence is 16 residues long. J lost 3 bases, V lost 3 bases, and 6 bases had no gene match. Germline CDR1 is SGHRS and CDR2 is YFSETQ. CDR3 amino acids: CASSSGTGVNYNEQFF. The CDR3 DNA reads as TGCGCCAGCAGCTCCGGGACAGGGGTGAACTACAATGAGCAGTTCTTC.

This clone appeared once. The J gene is TRBJ1-1, the V gene TRBV6-6; no clear D gene. Germline CDR1 is MNHNY and CDR2 is SVGAGI (reference sequence). Trimming removed 6 bases at V and 5 bases at J, with 10 bases between. The CDR3 is 12 residues long. The CDR3 loop reads CASSPGVTEAFF. CDR3 DNA sequence: TGTGCCAGCAGCCCCGGGGTTACTGAAGCTTTCTTT.

This clone came up once. This chain joins TRBV5-8 and TRBJ1-5; D perhaps matches TRBD1 (6 bases). The V end was cut by 3 bases, the J end by 0 bases, with 13 bases between. This CDR3 has 16 amino acids. CDR1 is SGHTS, CDR2 YDEGEE, per germline. The DNA of the CDR3 is TGTGCCAGCAGCTACGGACAGTTAACTAGCAATCAGCCCCAGCATTTT. It yields the protein CASSYGQLTSNQPQHF. Full variable domain (rest looked up from reference TRBV5-8 and TRBJ1-5): EAGVTQSPTHLIKTRGQQATLRCSPISGHTSVYWYQQALGLGLQFLLWYDEGEERNRGNFPPRFSGRQFPNYSSELNVNALELEDSALYLCASSYGQLTSNQPQHFGDGTRLSIL.

This chain joins TRBV29-1 and TRBJ1-2; a weak D match, TRBD1 (5 bases). Germline CDR1 is SQVTM and CDR2 is ANQGSEA. The CDR3 length is 12 residues. V dropped 4 bases and J dropped 4 bases, with 10 bases sitting between them. The CDR3 DNA is TGCAGCGTTGCGGCAGGGCTCTATGGCTACACCTTC. Protein product: CSVAAGLYGYTF. The complete variable domain, with remaining parts taken from reference TRBV29-1 and TRBJ1-2, reads SAVISQKPSRDICQRGTSLTIQCQVDSQVTMMFWYRQQPGQSLTLIATANQGSEATYESGFVIDKFPISRPNLTFSTLTVSNMSPEDSSIYLCSVAAGLYGYTFGSGTRLTVV.

This clone was observed once. This chain's CDR3 is CASSPTTKTGGNEQFF. In DNA form, the CDR3 reads TGTGCCAGCAGCCCAACGACTAAGACAGGCGGCAATGAGCAGTTCTTC. V gene TRBV7-3 combines with J gene TRBJ2-1; possibly TRBD1 for D (6 bases). The CDR3 contains 16 residues. Germline assignment: CDR1 SGHTA and CDR2 FQGTGA. Trimming took off 5 bases at V and 6 bases at J, with 20 bases between the two ends.

This sequence joins TRBV6-1 and TRBJ2-5; 9 bases line up with TRBD1. Germline V gene data show CDR1 as MNHNS and CDR2 as SASEGT. The ends lost 6 bases at V and 8 bases at J; junction bases unmatched: 10. The CDR3 loop spans 14 amino acids. CDR3 bases: TGTGCCAGCAGCTCCGGACAGGGGACGAAAACCCAGTACTTC. Translated: CASSSGQGTKTQYF.

This chain uses TRBV7-8 with TRBJ2-1; TRBD2 matches at 8 bases. Trimming cost V 3 bases and J 4 bases; bases outside gene matches: 14. Germline V gene lookup returns CDR1 SGHVS and CDR2 FQNEAQ. The CDR3 consists of 18 residues. The CDR3 DNA sequence: TGTGCCAGCAGCTTCCTGGGGGGGGTACTAGCGGTATACAATGAGCAGTTCTTC. It codes for CASSFLGGVLAVYNEQFF.

This chain uses TRBV2 with TRBJ2-3, with 11 bases aligning to TRBD2. Germline V gene lookup returns CDR1 SNHLY and CDR2 FYNNEI. CDR3 length equals 16 residues. With V trimmed by 6 bases and J by 4 bases, 9 bases remained unmatched. CDR3 loop: CASRKISGRGADTQYF. The DNA of the CDR3 is TGTGCCAGCAGGAAAATTAGCGGGAGGGGCGCAGATACGCAGTATTTT.

The genes are TRBV7-2 and TRBJ2-7, with 8 bases fitting TRBD1. CDR1 is SGHTA, CDR2 FQGNSA, per germline. This CDR3 has 17 amino acids. The ends lost 3 bases at V and 2 bases at J; junction bases unmatched: 12. DNA of the CDR3: TGTGCCAGCAGCTTCGGACAGGGAGAGGGAATCCCCTACGAGCAGTACTTC. Amino acids: CASSFGQGEGIPYEQYF.

The V gene is TRBV2, the J gene TRBJ2-5, with 9 bases matching TRBD1. V trimming: 6 bases; J trimming: 5 bases; junction bases outside the gene matches: 7. The germline V gene encodes CDR1 SNHLY and CDR2 FYNNEI. This CDR3 is 14 amino acids long. The CDR3 is CASRETGGRETQYF. The CDR3 DNA reads TGTGCCAGCAGGGAGACAGGGGGAAGGGAGACCCAGTACTTC.

The genes are TRBV28 and TRBJ1-4, with 9 bases aligning to TRBD1. The CDR3 consists of 15 residues. The J segment lost 8 bases and the V segment lost 3 bases, leaving 7 bases of the junction unmatched. CDR1 and CDR2 (germline): MDHEN, SYDVKM. CDR3 sequence reads: CASSFHGTGLEKLFF. CDR3 nucleotides: TGTGCCAGCAGTTTCCATGGGACAGGGCTCGAAAAACTGTTTTTT.

The rearrangement uses TRBV2 and TRBJ2-3, with TRBD1 matching 7 bases. The CDR3 runs to 15 residues. Germline CDR1 SNHLY, CDR2 FYNNEI. V lost 6 bases to trimming and J lost 9 bases; unmatched junction nucleotides: 15. Here the CDR3 reads CASSYPGQLAGTQYF. The CDR3 DNA is TGTGCCAGCAGCTATCCGGGACAGCTAGCAGGCACGCAGTATTTT.

J is TRBJ2-1 and V is TRBV4-1; D ambiguous. V was shortened by 0 bases and J by 9 bases, with 12 bases between the two germline ends. This CDR3 region has 14 residues. Per germline, CDR1 MGHRA and CDR2 YSYEKL. The DNA of the CDR3 is TGCGCCAGCAGCCAAGATCTTCAGCGAGGTGAGCAGTTCTTC. Protein: CASSQDLQRGEQFF.

The V and J genes are TRBV6-6 and TRBJ2-1; 10 bases are shared with TRBD1. The V and J ends lost 7 bases and 8 bases, in that order; junction bases with no gene match: 5. The CDR3 runs 13 residues. Germline values: CDR1 MNHNY, CDR2 SVGAGI (reference sequence). Here the CDR3 DNA reads TGTGCCAGCAAAGGACAGGGGGGGGATGAGCAGTTCTTC. This gives the protein CASKGQGGDEQFF.